A selection of T cell receptor beta chains follows, all from one sample in a study of T cell repertoires in cytomegalovirus infection. TCRdb redid the calling of the reads with MiXCR, one entry per CDR3 protein. Altogether under 200,000 distinct CDR3 sequences are present, less than 25% being singletons, with the ten largest covering more than 25%. These receptors lack a known antigen. The specimen comprised CD8+ T cells from cultured PBMCs, sampled from culture after CMV antigen stimulation. All receptors come from a human donor in good health (CMV status not recorded). Some clones in this sample may be carry-over from other donors' samples. Each CDR3 is given without its conserved first and last residue. The order of the fields is V gene, J gene, CDR3 protein.

v_call: TRBV5-6
j_call: TRBJ2-7
cdr3_aa: ASSMDTNYEQY

v_call: TRBV6-1
j_call: TRBJ1-5
cdr3_aa: ASSPWTGASNQPQH

v_call: TRBV5-4
j_call: TRBJ2-5
cdr3_aa: ASSFRENQETQY

v_call: TRBV7-2
j_call: TRBJ2-2
cdr3_aa: ASSLTRGGDTGELF

v_call: TRBV12-3/TRBV12-4
j_call: TRBJ2-3
cdr3_aa: ASRQDRPSTDTQY

v_call: TRBV7-2
j_call: TRBJ2-7
cdr3_aa: ASSFTGSYSYEQY

v_call: TRBV6-6
j_call: TRBJ1-3
cdr3_aa: ASSSPPRLISGNTIY

v_call: TRBV11-2
j_call: TRBJ2-3
cdr3_aa: ASSVSTDTQY

v_call: TRBV20-1
j_call: TRBJ2-1
cdr3_aa: SARELAASPLEF

v_call: TRBV7-8
j_call: TRBJ1-5
cdr3_aa: ASSLSGDSNQPQH

v_call: TRBV12-3/TRBV12-4
j_call: TRBJ2-3
cdr3_aa: ASSFFRGTDTQY

v_call: TRBV2
j_call: TRBJ2-7
cdr3_aa: ASSARDGFSYEQY

v_call: TRBV6-2/TRBV6-3
j_call: TRBJ2-2
cdr3_aa: ASILSGELF

v_call: TRBV2
j_call: TRBJ2-3
cdr3_aa: ASGAGTGGPVDTQY

v_call: TRBV7-2
j_call: TRBJ1-1
cdr3_aa: ASSQWDRNTEAF

v_call: TRBV28
j_call: TRBJ2-5
cdr3_aa: ASSLPAWETQY

v_call: TRBV7-2
j_call: TRBJ1-6
cdr3_aa: ATYLSGGDSPLH

v_call: TRBV6-5
j_call: TRBJ2-2
cdr3_aa: ASTRALHTGELF

v_call: TRBV6-6
j_call: TRBJ1-1
cdr3_aa: ASRAGGEVTEAF

v_call: TRBV7-2
j_call: TRBJ2-2
cdr3_aa: ASLHNTGELF

v_call: TRBV6-2/TRBV6-3
j_call: TRBJ2-1
cdr3_aa: ASSYVQNAKDEQF

v_call: TRBV29-1
j_call: TRBJ2-7
cdr3_aa: SVEDIGTGTYEQY

v_call: TRBV19
j_call: TRBJ1-6
cdr3_aa: ASNYRNGSNSPLH

v_call: TRBV11-2
j_call: TRBJ2-7
cdr3_aa: ASSLDRVTHEQY

v_call: TRBV2
j_call: TRBJ2-6
cdr3_aa: ASVRRDRASSMGNVLT

v_call: TRBV5-1
j_call: TRBJ2-1
cdr3_aa: ASSLPTSRHNEQF

v_call: TRBV12-3/TRBV12-4
j_call: TRBJ1-1
cdr3_aa: ASIGLTMNTEAF